The next 7 T cell receptor beta chains were all read from a single sample in a study of blood T cell repertoires in COVID-19 (dated by TCRdb to 2020 to 2021). Libraries were made using the immunoSEQ multiplex PCR assay. What TCRdb holds here is the immuneACCESS table cut down to in-frame rearrangements. Part of the clones is not present; checked against another copy, under half of the missing clones reflect an unresolved V gene, and the others are unexplained. This sample has roughly 150,000 clones in its table, and around four fifths of those were observed once. Of the sample, 2.5% to 3% is held by the ten largest clones. Sequencing was performed on peripheral blood. The receptors stem from a woman older than 75 with COVID-19, enrolled during active disease.

This clone was picked up one time. The V call is TRBV25-1, the J call TRBJ2-2; 7 nucleotides match TRBD2. CDR3 length: 14 residues. Looked up from germline, CDR1 is MGHDK and CDR2 is SYGVNS. V was clipped by 4 bases and J by 5 bases; unmatched bases: 4. DNA for the CDR3: TGTGCCAGCAGTGGCGGGAGTGGGACCGGGGAGCTGTTTTTT. As protein: CASSGGSGTGELFF.

In its sample, this clone was seen once. In DNA, the CDR3 is TGTGCCAGCGCCCGCCATGGCGGTTCCACTGAAGCTTTCTTT. Encoded protein: CASARHGGSTEAFF. J is TRBJ1-1 and V is TRBV27; D uncertain. With 8 bases removed from V and 4 bases from J, the gap between germline ends came to 17 bases. The CDR3 has 14 amino acids. Germline CDR1 and CDR2: MNHEY and SMNVEV (reference sequence).

The J gene is TRBJ1-2, the V gene TRBV7-8, with a possible D match to TRBD1 (6 bases). The V and J ends lost 5 bases and 0 bases respectively, with 10 bases between them. Germline V gives CDR1 SGHVS, CDR2 FQNEAQ. The CDR3 spans 14 residues. CDR3 loop: CASSLQGSNYGYTF. The CDR3 nucleotides read TGTGCCAGCAGCCTACAGGGATCTAACTATGGCTACACCTTC.

In nucleotides, the CDR3 is TGTGCCAGCAGTTCCTCCCGGAGGGGTCAGCCCCAGCATTTT. Translation: CASSSSRRGQPQHF. This sequence joins TRBV27 and TRBJ1-5, with a weak D call TRBD1 (5 bases). The CDR3 spans 14 residues. Germline CDR1 is MNHEY and CDR2 is SMNVEV (reference sequence). The ends were cut back, 4 bases at V and 6 bases at J, with 13 bases in the middle.

This chain uses TRBV14 with TRBJ2-5, with no clear D. Trimming left V 3 bases short and J 1 base short, with 9 bases between. CDR1 SGHDN and CDR2 FVKESK come from the germline V gene. The CDR3 is 14 amino acids. The CDR3 coding sequence is TGTGCCAGCAGCCATCGGCGGATCCAAGAGACCCAGTACTTC. Amino acid sequence: CASSHRRIQETQYF.

This clone was counted a single time. The rearrangement links TRBV10-3 to TRBJ2-7, with 11 bases lining up with TRBD1. The germline CDR1 and CDR2 sequences are ENHRY and SYGVKD. This CDR3 contains 15 residues. The V and J ends lost 4 bases and 2 bases, in that order; junction bases with no gene match: 4. CDR3 coding DNA: TGTGCCATCAGTGGGCCGGGACAGGGGGCCTACGAGCAGTACTTC. Protein product: CAISGPGQGAYEQYF.

The chain has TRBV28 and TRBJ2-3, with unresolved D. There are 14 residues in the CDR3. The ends were cut back, 5 bases at V and 5 bases at J, with 14 bases in the middle. Germline V lookup: CDR1 MDHEN, CDR2 SYDVKM. CDR3 in DNA: TGTGCCAGCAGTCCTGATAATCGAGAAGATACGCAGTATTTT. Encoded protein: CASSPDNREDTQYF. The whole variable domain, filled in from reference TRBV28 and TRBJ2-3, reads DVKVTQSSRYLVKRTGEKVFLECVQDMDHENMFWYRQDPGLGLRLIYFSYDVKMKEKGDIPEGYSVSREKKERFSLILESASTNQTSMYLCASSPDNREDTQYFGPGTRLTVL.